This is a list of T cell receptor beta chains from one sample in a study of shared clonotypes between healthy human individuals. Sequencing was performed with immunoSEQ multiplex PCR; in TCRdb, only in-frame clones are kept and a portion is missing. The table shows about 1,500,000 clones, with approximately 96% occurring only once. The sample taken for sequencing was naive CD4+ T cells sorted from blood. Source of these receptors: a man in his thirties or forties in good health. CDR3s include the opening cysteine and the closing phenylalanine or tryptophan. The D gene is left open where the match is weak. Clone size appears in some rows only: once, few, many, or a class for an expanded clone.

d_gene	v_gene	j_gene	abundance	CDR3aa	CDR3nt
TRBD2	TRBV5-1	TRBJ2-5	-	CASSALAGQETQYF	TGCGCCAGCAGTGCCTTAGCGGGACAAGAGACCCAGTACTTC
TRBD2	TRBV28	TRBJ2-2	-	CASPSGNTGELFF	TGTGCCAGTCCTAGCGGAAACACCGGGGAGCTGTTTTTT
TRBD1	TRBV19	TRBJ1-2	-	CASSMGDRGSYSYTF	TGTGCCAGTAGTATGGGGGACAGGGGAAGTTATAGCTACACCTTC
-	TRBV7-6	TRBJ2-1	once	CASSRTTIRQVHEQFF	TGTGCCAGCAGCCGCACCACGATTCGACAAGTACATGAGCAGTTCTTC
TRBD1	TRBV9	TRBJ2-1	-	CASSLDRDRGGYEQFF	TGTGCCAGCAGCCTAGACCGGGACAGGGGAGGATATGAGCAGTTCTTC
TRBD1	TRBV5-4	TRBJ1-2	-	CASSFEGANYGYTF	TGTGCCAGCAGCTTCGAGGGGGCCAACTATGGCTACACCTTC
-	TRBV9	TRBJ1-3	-	CASSPNALGNTIYF	TGTGCCAGCAGCCCCAACGCACTCGGAAACACCATATATTTT
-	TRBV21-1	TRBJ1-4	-	CASSNQQHSSLFF	TGTGCCAGCAGCAATCAACAGCATAGCTCACTGTTTTTT
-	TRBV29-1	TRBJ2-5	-	CSVGTGVGQETQYF	TGCAGCGTCGGGACGGGAGTTGGACAAGAGACCCAGTACTTC
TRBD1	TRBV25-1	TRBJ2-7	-	CASSPGQGAYEQYF	TGTGCCAGCAGCCCGGGACAGGGGGCCTACGAGCAGTACTTC
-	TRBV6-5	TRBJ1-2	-	CASSSTGSGYTF	TGTGCCAGCAGTTCCACCGGTTCAGGCTACACCTTC
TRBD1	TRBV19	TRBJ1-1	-	CASRSGTGPPGHTEAFF	TGTGCCAGTCGTTCCGGGACAGGCCCCCCTGGTCACACTGAAGCTTTCTTT
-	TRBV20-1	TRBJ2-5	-	CSAQTGETQYF	TGCAGTGCCCAGACTGGAGAGACCCAGTACTTC
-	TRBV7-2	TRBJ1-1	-	CASSSIGNTEAFF	TGTGCCAGCAGCTCCATCGGGAACACTGAAGCTTTCTTT
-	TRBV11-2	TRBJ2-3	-	CASSSRGWQITDTQYF	TGTGCCAGCAGCTCCCGGGGATGGCAAATCACAGATACGCAGTATTTT
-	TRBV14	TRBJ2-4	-	CASSQEWYQYF	TGTGCCAGCAGCCAAGAGTGGTATCAGTACTTC
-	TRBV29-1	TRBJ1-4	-	CSATLLAREKLFF	TGCAGCGCCACACTCCTTGCAAGGGAAAAACTGTTTTTT
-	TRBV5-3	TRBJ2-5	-	CARSQTSRKVVQETQYF	TGTGCCAGAAGCCAGACTTCTCGAAAGGTGGTCCAAGAGACCCAGTACTTC
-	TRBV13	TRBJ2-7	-	CASSVLGGGLRQNEQYF	TGTGCCAGCAGCGTCCTCGGAGGGGGACTCCGACAGAACGAGCAGTACTTC